This TCR beta chain was sequenced during a study of blood T cell repertoires in COVID-19 (TCRdb year 2020). About the study as a whole: The collaborator samples originated in the United States, Italy and Spain and spanned the acute and convalescent phases of COVID-19. A freely available public database, intended as a resource for researchers studying the immune response to SARS-CoV-2, is where the repertoires were released. Sample metadata almost always included a de-identified subject ID, COVID-19 status, age in years and sex. The samples were drawn from the first 160 participants of the ongoing ImmuneRACE study and from 950 to 1,500 subjects provided by 6 global collaborators. HLA class I and class II types, where available, came from metadata supplied by the sample provider rather than from assay-based typing. The material from the prospective study consisted of cDNA or gDNA derived from T cells, B-cell-depleted T cells, or PBMCs. Deeply sampled blood TCRbeta repertoires from subjects exposed to, actively infected with, or recovered from COVID-19 were included in the dataset. What the research found in general, with its limitations: The amount of clinical and demographic metadata varied by source and participant and was provided uncurated.

Including the terminal cysteine and phenylalanine, the CDR3 comprises 18 residues. The DNA shown is the 54-base CDR3, in frame from base 1. The trim is 7 bases for V and 1 base for J, with a gap of 25 bases between the germline ends. CDR1 SGHNT and CDR2 YENEEA are derived from the germline V gene. Collaborating institutions collected whole blood in K2EDTA tubes following their own protocols. For TCRbeta analysis, collaborators shipped samples as frozen whole blood, isolated PBMCs, or DNA extracted from either of those sample types. TCRbeta CDR3 regions were amplified from genomic DNA by means of the immunoSEQ Assay, a bias-controlled multiplex PCR. Concerning the study's data processing: The number of nucleated cells in each sample was estimated by amplification of reference gene primers within the assay. To quantify the absolute abundance of each unique TCRbeta CDR3 rearrangement, sequence reads were collapsed and filtered. For each sample, productive Simpson clonality was calculated as the square root of Simpson's diversity index over productive rearrangements. Imported from immuneACCESS, the table was reduced by TCRdb to in-frame sequences with V and J called. These copies leave out some clones; in studies compared against another copy, an unresolved V gene accounts for under half, and the cause of the remainder is not known. That table gives V, J and clone size, and the DNA gave D and trimming. The sample has 150,000 to 160,000 clones on record, 75% to 90% of them singletons. The ten largest make up 0.45% to 0.6% of the sample.

As to this clone: Its antigen has not been determined. No per-base quality is available; no much larger clone lies one base away.

The sequencing input was peripheral blood. The source is a man between 60 and 75 years old with acute or convalescent COVID-19. The sequence links TRBV11-3 to TRBJ1-1, and TRBD1 may be the D gene, going by 5 matching bases. The bases read TGTGCCAGCAAATGGGGCTTTCTGGCGGCCAGAAGGAACACTGAAGCTTTCTTT. Its translation reads: CASKWGFLAARRNTEAFF.